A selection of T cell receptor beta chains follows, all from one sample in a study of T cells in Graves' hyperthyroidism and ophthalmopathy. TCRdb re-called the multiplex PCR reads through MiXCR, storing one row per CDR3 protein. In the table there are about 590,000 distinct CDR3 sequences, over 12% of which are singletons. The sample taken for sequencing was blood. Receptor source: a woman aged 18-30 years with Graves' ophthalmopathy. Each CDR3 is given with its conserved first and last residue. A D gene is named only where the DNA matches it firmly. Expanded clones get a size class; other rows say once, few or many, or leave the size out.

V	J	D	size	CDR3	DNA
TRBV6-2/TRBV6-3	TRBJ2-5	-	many	CASSYQGIKTQYF	TGTGCCAGCAGTTACCAGGGGATAAAGACCCAGTACTTC
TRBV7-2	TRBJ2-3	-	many	CASSLAITDTQYF	TGTGCCAGCAGCTTGGCTATTACAGATACGCAGTATTTT
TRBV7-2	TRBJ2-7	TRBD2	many	CASSSPGTSGTGYEQYF	TGTGCCAGCAGCTCCCCTGGGACTAGCGGGACTGGCTACGAGCAGTACTTC
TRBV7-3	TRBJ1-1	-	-	CASSFTAVNTEAFF	TGTGCCAGCAGCTTCACGGCAGTGAACACTGAAGCTTTCTTT
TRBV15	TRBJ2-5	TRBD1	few	CATRADRATFHQETQYF	TGTGCCACCAGAGCTGACAGGGCCACCTTCCACCAAGAGACCCAGTACTTC
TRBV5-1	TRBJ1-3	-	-	CASSLVGSRLGNTIYF	TGCGCCAGCAGCTTGGTCGGGTCCCGCCTTGGAAACACCATATATTTT
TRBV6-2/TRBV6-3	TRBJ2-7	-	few	CASSYSGWGHEQYF	TGTGCCAGCAGTTACTCGGGCTGGGGCCACGAGCAGTACTTC
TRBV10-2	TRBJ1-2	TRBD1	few	CASRGGQSNYGYTF	TGCGCCAGCAGAGGGGGACAGTCAAACTATGGCTACACCTTC
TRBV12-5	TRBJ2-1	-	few	CASGFLGGDPRLYNEQFF	TGTGCTAGTGGTTTTTTAGGGGGAGACCCAAGATTATACAATGAGCAGTTCTTC
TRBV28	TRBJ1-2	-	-	CASSPPPEGVFYGYTF	TGTGCCAGCAGTCCACCGCCCGAGGGGGTATTCTATGGCTACACCTTC
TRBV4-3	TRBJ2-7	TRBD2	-	CASSQDRSGGTPFEQYF	TGCGCCAGCAGCCAAGATCGATCGGGAGGGACTCCCTTCGAGCAGTACTTC
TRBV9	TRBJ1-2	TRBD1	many	CASSEVGTGDYGYTF	TGTGCCAGCAGCGAGGTCGGGACAGGCGACTATGGCTACACCTTC
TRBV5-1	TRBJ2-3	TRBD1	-	CASSPFRQGGTDTQYF	TGCGCCAGCAGCCCCTTCAGACAGGGAGGCACAGATACGCAGTATTTT
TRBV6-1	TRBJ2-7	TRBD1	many	CASRAGQGSYEQYF	TGTGCCAGCAGGGCGGGACAGGGCTCCTACGAGCAGTACTTC
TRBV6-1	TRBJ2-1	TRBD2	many	CASSLAGAHHNEQFF	TGTGCCAGCAGTTTAGCGGGAGCCCACCACAATGAGCAGTTCTTC
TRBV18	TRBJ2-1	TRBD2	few	CASSPRERELNEQFF	TGTGCCAGCTCACCCCGCGAGCGGGAGCTTAATGAGCAGTTCTTC
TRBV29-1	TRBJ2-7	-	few	CSAQGREPEQYF	TGCAGCGCTCAGGGGAGGGAGCCCGAGCAGTACTTC